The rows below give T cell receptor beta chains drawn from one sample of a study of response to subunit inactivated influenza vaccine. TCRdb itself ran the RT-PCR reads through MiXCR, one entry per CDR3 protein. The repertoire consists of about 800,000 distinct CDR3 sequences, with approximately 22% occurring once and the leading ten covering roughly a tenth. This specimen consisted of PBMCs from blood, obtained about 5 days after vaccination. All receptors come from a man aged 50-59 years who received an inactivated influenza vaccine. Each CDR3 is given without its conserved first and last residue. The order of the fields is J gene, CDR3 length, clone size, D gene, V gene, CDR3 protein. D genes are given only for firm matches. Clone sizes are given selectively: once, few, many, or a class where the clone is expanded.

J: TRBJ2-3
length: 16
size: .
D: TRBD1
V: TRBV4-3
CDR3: ASSQGSGQGFMTDTQY

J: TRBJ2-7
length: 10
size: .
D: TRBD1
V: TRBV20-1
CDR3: SAGTGAGEQY

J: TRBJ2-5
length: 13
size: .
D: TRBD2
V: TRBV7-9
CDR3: ASSRLAGGLETQY

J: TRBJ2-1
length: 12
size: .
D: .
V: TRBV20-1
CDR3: SATSKDYYNEQF

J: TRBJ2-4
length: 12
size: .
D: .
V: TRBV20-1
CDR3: SAVGDSMGNIQY

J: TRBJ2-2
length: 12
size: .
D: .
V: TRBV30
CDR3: AWSVMTNTGELF

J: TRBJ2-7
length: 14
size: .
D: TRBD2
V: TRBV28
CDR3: ASSPTRLAGGYEQY

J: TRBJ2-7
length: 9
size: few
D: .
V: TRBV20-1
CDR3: SANGRYEQY

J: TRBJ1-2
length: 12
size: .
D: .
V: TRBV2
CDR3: ASSEPQDSYGYT

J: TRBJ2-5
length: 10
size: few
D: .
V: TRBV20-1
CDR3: SATQGLGTQY

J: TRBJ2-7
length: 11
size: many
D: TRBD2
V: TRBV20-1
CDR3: SVDAGVSYEQY

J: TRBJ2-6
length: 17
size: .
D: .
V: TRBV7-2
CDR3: ASSLAHSGFISGANVLT

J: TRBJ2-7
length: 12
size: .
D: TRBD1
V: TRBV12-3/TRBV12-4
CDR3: ASSYDRVNYEQY

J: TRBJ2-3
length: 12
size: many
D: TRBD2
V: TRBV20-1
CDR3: SARLAESTDTQY

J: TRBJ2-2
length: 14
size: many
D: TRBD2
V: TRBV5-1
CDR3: ASSLSVAGVTGELF

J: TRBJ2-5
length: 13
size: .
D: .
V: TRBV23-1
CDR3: ASSQPRAGSGTQY

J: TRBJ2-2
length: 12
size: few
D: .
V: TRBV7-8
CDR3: ASSPNRDPGELF

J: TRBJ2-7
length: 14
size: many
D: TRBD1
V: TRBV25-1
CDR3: ASSDPRTGGAGEQY

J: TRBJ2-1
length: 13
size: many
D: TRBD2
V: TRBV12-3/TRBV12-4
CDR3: ASSLASGGFNEQF

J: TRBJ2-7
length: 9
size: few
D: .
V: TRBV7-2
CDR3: ASSQRFEQY

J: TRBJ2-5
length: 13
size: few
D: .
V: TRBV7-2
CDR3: ASSSPGIKQETQY

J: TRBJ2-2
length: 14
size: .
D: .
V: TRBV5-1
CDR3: ASSLAGGDFTGELF

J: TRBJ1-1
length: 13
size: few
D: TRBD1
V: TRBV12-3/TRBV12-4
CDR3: ASSPSTGSNTEAF

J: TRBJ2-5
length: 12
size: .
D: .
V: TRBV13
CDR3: ASSLGGATETQY

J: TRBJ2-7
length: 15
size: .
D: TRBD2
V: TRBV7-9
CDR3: ASSDMTLAGGLYEQY

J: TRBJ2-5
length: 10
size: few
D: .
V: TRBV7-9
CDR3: ASSLALEIQY

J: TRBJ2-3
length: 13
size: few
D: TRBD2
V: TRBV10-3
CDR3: AISEGGGWTDTQY

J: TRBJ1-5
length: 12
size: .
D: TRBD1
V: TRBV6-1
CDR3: ASSPGTGLEPQH

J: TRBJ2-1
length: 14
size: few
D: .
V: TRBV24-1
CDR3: ATSDFSGPGDNEQF

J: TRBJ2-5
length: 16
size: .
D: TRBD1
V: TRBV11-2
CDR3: ASSGTGGAILLGETQY

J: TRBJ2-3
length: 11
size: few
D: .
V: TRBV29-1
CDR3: SVYGRVGDTQY

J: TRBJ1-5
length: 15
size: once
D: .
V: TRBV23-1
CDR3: ASSQSMLGYSNQPQH

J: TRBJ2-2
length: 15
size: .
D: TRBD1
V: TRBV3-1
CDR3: ASSLTTGTGGRGELF

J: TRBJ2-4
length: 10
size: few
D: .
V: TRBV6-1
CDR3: ASNPAVGIQY

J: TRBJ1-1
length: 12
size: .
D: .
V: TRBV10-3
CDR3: AISDAGSGPEAF

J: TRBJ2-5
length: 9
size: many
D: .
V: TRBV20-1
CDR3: SVSDRETQY

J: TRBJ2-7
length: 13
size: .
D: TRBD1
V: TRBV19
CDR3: ASTPSRDRSYEQY

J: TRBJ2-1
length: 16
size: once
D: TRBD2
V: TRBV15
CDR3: ATSRGRLGGLEVNEQF